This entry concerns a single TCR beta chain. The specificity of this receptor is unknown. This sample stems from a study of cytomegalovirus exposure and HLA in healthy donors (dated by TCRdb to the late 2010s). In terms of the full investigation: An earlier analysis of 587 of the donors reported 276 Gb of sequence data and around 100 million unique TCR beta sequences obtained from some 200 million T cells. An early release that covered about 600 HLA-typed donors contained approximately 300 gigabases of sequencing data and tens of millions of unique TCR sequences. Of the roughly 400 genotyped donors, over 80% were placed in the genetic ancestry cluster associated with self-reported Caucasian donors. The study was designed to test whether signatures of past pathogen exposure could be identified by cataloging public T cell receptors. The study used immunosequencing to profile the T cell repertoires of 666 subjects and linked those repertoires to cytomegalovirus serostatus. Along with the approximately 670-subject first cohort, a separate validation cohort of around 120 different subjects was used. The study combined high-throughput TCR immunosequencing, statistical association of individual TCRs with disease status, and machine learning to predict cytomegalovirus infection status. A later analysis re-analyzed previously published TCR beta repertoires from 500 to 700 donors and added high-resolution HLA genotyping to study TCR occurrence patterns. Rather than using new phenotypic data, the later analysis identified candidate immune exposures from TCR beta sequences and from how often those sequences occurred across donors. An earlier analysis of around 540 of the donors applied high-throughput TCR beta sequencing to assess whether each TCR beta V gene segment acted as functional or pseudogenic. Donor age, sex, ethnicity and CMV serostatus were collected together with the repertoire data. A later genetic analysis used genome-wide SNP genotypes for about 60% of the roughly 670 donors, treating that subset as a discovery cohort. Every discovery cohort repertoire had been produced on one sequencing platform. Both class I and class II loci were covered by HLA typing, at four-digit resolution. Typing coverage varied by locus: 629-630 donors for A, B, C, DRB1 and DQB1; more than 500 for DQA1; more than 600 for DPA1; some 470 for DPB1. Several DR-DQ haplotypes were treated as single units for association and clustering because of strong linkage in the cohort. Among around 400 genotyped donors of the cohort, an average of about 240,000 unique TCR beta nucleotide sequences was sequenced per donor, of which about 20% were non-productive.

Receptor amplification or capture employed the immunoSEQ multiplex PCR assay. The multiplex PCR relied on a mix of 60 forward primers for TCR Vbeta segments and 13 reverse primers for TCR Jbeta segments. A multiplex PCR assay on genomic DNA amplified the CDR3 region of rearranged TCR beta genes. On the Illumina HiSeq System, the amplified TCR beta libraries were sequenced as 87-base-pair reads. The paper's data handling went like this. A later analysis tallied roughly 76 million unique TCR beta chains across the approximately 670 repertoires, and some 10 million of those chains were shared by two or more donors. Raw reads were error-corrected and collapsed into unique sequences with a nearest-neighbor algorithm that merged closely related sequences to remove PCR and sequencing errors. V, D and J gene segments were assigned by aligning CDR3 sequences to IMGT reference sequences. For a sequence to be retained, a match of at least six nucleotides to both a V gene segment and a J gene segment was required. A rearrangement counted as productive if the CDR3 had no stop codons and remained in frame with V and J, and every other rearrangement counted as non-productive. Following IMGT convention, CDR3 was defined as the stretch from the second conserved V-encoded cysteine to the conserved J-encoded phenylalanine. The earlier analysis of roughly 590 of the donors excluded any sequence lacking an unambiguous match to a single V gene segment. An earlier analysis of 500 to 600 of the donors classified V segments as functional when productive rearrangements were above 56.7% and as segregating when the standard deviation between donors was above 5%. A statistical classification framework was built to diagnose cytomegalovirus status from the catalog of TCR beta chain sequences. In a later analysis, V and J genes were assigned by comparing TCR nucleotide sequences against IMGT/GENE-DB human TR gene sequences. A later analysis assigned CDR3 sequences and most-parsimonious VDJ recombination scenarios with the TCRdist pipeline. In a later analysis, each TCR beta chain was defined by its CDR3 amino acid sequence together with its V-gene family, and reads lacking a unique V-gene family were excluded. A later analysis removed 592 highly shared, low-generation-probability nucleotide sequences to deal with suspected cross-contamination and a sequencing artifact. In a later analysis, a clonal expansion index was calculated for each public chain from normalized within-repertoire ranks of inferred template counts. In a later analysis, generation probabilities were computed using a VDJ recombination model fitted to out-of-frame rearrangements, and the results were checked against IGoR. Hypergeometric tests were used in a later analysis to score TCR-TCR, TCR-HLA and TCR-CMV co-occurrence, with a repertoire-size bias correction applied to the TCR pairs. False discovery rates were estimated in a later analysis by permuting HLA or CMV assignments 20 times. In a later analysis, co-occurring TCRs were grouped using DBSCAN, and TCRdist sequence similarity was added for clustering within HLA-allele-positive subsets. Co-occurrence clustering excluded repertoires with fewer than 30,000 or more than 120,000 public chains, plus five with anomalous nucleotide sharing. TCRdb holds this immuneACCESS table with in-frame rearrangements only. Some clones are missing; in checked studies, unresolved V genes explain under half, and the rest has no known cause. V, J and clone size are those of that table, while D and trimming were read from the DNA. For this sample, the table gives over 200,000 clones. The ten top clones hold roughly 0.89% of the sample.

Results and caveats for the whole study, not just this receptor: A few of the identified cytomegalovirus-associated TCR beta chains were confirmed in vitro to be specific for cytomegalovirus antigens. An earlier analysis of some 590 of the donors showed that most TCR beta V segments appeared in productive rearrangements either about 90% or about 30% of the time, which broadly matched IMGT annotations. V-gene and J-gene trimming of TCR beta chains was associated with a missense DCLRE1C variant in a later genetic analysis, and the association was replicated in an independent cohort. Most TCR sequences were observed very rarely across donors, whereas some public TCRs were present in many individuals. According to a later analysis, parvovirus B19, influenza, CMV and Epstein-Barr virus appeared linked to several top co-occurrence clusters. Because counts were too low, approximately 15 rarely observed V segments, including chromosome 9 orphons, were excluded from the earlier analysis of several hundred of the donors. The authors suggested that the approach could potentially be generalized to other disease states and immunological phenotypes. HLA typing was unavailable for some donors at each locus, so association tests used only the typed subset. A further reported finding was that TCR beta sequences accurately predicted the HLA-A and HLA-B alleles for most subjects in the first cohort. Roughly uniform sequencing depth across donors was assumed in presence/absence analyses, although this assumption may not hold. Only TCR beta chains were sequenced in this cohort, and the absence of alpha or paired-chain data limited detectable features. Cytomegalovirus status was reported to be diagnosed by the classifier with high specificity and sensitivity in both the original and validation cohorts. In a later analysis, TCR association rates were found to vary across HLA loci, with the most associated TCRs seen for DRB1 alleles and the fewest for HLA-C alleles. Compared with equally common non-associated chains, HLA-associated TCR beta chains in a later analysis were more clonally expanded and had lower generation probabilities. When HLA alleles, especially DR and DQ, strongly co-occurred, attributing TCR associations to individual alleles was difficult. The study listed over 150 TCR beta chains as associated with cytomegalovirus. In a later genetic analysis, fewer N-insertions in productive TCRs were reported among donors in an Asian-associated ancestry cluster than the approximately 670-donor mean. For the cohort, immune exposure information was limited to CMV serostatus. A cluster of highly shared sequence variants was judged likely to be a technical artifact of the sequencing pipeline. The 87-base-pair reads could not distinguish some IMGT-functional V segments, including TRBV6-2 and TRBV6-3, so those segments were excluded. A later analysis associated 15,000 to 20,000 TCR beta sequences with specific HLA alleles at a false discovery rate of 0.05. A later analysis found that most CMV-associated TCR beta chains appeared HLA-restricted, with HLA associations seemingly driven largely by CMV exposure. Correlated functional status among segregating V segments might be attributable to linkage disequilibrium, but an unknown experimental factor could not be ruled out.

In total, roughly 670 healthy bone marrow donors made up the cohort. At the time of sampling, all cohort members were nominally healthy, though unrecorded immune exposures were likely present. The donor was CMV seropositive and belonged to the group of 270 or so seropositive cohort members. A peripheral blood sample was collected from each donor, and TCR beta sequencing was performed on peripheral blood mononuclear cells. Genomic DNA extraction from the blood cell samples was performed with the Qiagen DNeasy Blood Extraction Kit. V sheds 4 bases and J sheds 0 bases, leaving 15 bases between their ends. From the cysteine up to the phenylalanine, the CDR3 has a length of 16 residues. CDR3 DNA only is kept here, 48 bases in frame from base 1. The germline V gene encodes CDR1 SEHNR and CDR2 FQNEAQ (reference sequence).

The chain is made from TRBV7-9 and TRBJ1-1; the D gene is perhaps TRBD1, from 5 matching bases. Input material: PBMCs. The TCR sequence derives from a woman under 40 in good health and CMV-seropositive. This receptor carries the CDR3 CASSSAGGGMNTEAFF. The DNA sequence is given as TGTGCCAGCAGCTCCGCTGGGGGAGGGATGAACACTGAAGCTTTCTTT.